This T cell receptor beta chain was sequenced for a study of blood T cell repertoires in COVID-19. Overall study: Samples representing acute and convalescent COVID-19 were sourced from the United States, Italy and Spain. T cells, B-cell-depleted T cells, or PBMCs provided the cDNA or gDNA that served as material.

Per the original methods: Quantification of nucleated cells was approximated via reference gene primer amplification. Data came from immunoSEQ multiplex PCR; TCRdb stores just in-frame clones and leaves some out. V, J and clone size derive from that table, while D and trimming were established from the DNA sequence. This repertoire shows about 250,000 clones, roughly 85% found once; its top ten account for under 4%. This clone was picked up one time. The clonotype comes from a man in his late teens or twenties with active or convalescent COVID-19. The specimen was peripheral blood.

This CDR3 reads CASSQSGGYSGNTIYF. For the CDR3, the DNA is TGTGCCAGCAGCCAAAGTGGCGGCTACTCTGGAAACACCATATATTTT. The J gene is TRBJ1-3, the V gene TRBV16; no reliable D call. With 2 bases removed from V and 0 bases from J, the gap between germline ends came to 11 bases. From germline, CDR1 is KGHSY and CDR2 FQNENV. The CDR3 runs 16 residues.